Following are 27 T cell receptor beta chains from one sample sequenced in a study of blood T cell repertoires in COVID-19. Repertoires were generated with immunoSEQ multiplex PCR, while TCRdb's copy carries only in-frame clones and drops some. This sample yields about 160,000 clones, of which over 85% are seen a single time; 2% belongs to the top ten. Material for sequencing was peripheral blood. The receptors originated from a woman between 55 and 75 years old with COVID-19, enrolled during active disease.

This clone was counted only a few times. This sequence joins TRBV4-1 and TRBJ2-6; 7 positions agree with TRBD1. Germline CDR1 is MGHRA and CDR2 is YSYEKL. CDR3 length: 20 residues. V trimming: 2 bases; J trimming: 0 bases; junction bases outside the gene matches: 13. This CDR3 reads CASSQSPLDRDSSGANVLTF. The CDR3 DNA is TGCGCCAGCAGCCAATCCCCCCTCGACAGGGACAGCTCTGGGGCCAACGTCCTGACTTTC.

The V gene is TRBV5-1, the J gene TRBJ2-7; a possible D gene is TRBD1 (5 bases). Germline V gene sequence: CDR1 SGHRS, CDR2 YFSETQ. The CDR3 is made up of 14 amino acids. Trimming shortened V by 2 bases and J by 5 bases, and 14 bases separated the two germline ends. Written as DNA, the CDR3 is TGCGCCAGCAGCTTAAGCCAGGGCTTCGACGAGCAGTACTTC. It is translated as CASSLSQGFDEQYF.

V gene TRBV15 combines with J gene TRBJ1-1, with 8 bases lining up with TRBD1. Unmatched junction bases numbered 10, after V lost 3 bases and J lost 10 bases. Germline values: CDR1 LNHNV, CDR2 YYDKDF (reference sequence). CDR3 length equals 14 residues. The CDR3 loop is CATSRAGTGGLAFF. CDR3 coding DNA: TGTGCCACCAGCAGGGCAGGGACAGGCGGCCTAGCTTTCTTT.

In DNA form, the CDR3 reads TGTGCCAGCAGCTTGGAGGGGAACCTGAACACTGAAGCTTTCTTT. It codes for CASSLEGNLNTEAFF. V gene TRBV5-6 combines with J gene TRBJ1-1, with D maybe TRBD1 (5 bases). Germline CDR1 is SGHDT and CDR2 is YYEEEE. Trimming removed 0 bases at V and 0 bases at J, with 9 bases between. This CDR3 spans 15 amino acids.

This chain links TRBV2 with TRBJ1-1; D remains unclear. The CDR3 totals 14 residues. Trimming left V 6 bases short and J 4 bases short, with 15 bases between. Germline CDR1 is SNHLY and CDR2 is FYNNEI. As DNA, the CDR3 is TGTGCCAGCAGGCCGTCCACTTTCGGCACTGAAGCTTTCTTT. Translated, it gives CASRPSTFGTEAFF.

This clone was counted between two and nine times. This chain links TRBV6-2 or TRBV6-3 with TRBJ2-5, with TRBD2 as a possible D gene (6 bases). Germline assignment: CDR1 MNHEY and CDR2 SVGEGT. V shed 0 bases and J shed 3 bases, with 11 bases lying between them. CDR3 length equals 15 residues. The DNA of the CDR3 is TGTGCCAGCAGTTACTCTACTAGGAGGGAAGAGACCCAGTACTTC. The encoded protein is CASSYSTRREETQYF.

The chain joins TRBV19 to TRBJ1-2; weak D call: TRBD1 (5 bases). In germline, CDR1 is LNHDA, CDR2 SQIVND (reference sequence). The CDR3 is 15 amino acids. Trimming cost V 9 bases and J 2 bases, with 19 bases left between them. In nucleotides, the CDR3 is TGTGCCAGGGACCGCAGGCAGGGCATCAACTATGGCTACACCTTC. Translated, it gives CARDRRQGINYGYTF.

V and J are TRBV5-1 and TRBJ2-1; 10 bases agree with TRBD2. The CDR3 has 16 amino acids. V was pared by 2 bases and J by 4 bases, with 6 bases of the junction left unmatched. CDR1 SGHRS and CDR2 YFSETQ come from the germline V gene. The CDR3 is CASSFTAGGQYNEQFF. The CDR3 bases are TGCGCCAGCAGCTTCACAGCGGGGGGGCAATACAATGAGCAGTTCTTC.

The V call is TRBV19, the J call TRBJ1-5; 9 bases line up with TRBD1. This CDR3 comprises 15 residues. Germline V lookup: CDR1 LNHDA, CDR2 SQIVND (reference sequence). V lost 11 bases to trimming and J lost 3 bases; unmatched junction nucleotides: 11. CDR3 residues: CASRYRDRDNQPQHF. For the CDR3, the DNA is TGTGCCTCCAGGTACCGGGACAGGGACAATCAGCCCCAGCATTTT.

The rearrangement joins TRBV27 to TRBJ1-1; 9 bases match TRBD1. Germline CDR1 and CDR2: MNHEY and SMNVEV (reference sequence). The V and J ends lost 3 bases and 4 bases, in that order; junction bases with no gene match: 3. The CDR3 covers 14 residues. CDR3 sequence: CASSLDRGFTEAFF. The CDR3 DNA follows: TGTGCCAGCAGTTTGGACAGGGGATTCACTGAAGCTTTCTTT.

The rearrangement uses TRBV6-1 and TRBJ2-2; D not resolved. The CDR3 extends over 15 amino acids. Germline-derived CDR1 and CDR2 are MNHNS and SASEGT. Trimming took 1 base from V and 1 from J, leaving 7 bases between them. Here the CDR3 reads CASSEGTVNTGELFF. CDR3 DNA sequence: TGTGCCAGCAGTGAAGGAACAGTGAACACCGGGGAGCTGTTTTTT.

This chain joins TRBV4-3 and TRBJ1-4, with D maybe TRBD1 (5 bases). From germline, CDR1 is LGHNA and CDR2 YSLEER. Trimming left V 4 bases short and J 8 bases short, with 14 bases between. The CDR3 is 14 amino acids. This chain's CDR3 is CASSPQAGGEKLFF. The CDR3 nucleotides read TGCGCCAGCAGCCCCCAGGCCGGGGGGGAAAAACTGTTTTTT.

J is TRBJ2-1 and V is TRBV7-3; 7 bases align to TRBD2. CDR1 SGHTA and CDR2 FQGTGA come from the germline V gene. CDR3 length: 15 amino acids. J was trimmed by 0 bases and V by 4 bases; bases with no gene match: 3. The CDR3 protein is CASSSQRGSYNEQFF. The CDR3 bases are TGTGCCAGCAGCTCGCAGCGGGGCTCCTACAATGAGCAGTTCTTC. Complete variable domain (other parts from reference TRBV7-3 and TRBJ2-1): GAGVSQTPSNKVTEKGKYVELRCDPISGHTALYWYRQSLGQGPEFLIYFQGTGAADDSGLPNDRFFAVRPEGSVSTLKIQRTERGDSAVYLCASSSQRGSYNEQFFGPGTRLTVL.

The gene calls are TRBV18 and TRBJ1-2; TRBD1 aligns across 7 bases. The CDR3 is 14 amino acids. Unmatched junction bases numbered 3, after V lost 2 bases and J lost 3 bases. Germline values: CDR1 KGHSH, CDR2 LQKENI. In DNA form, the CDR3 reads TGTGCCAGCTCACCAACAGGGGTGGACTATGGCTACACCTTC. Encoded protein: CASSPTGVDYGYTF.

The V and J genes are TRBV6-5 and TRBJ2-1, with D maybe TRBD1 (5 bases). V lost 4 bases to trimming and J lost 0 bases, with 13 bases between them. The CDR3 has 16 amino acids. The germline CDR1 and CDR2 sequences are MNHEY and SVGAGI. The CDR3 region has the DNA TGTGCCAGCAGTTCTCGACGACAGCACTCCTACAATGAGCAGTTCTTC. Its translation is CASSSRRQHSYNEQFF.

The chain couples TRBV9 to TRBJ2-1, with D perhaps matching TRBD2 (5 bases). Germline CDR1 reads SGDLS; CDR2 reads YYNGEE. The CDR3 totals 13 residues. The ends were cut back, 1 base at V and 4 bases at J, with 6 bases in the middle. The CDR3 sequence: CASSVSGYNEQFF. The CDR3 region has the DNA TGTGCCAGCAGCGTATCGGGGTACAATGAGCAGTTCTTC.

A single count supports this clone. The V and J genes are TRBV20-1 and TRBJ1-2; D is ambiguous. The CDR3 contains 13 residues. Trimming removed 3 bases from V and 4 bases from J, with 12 bases in between. CDR1 and CDR2 (germline): DFQATT, SNEGSKA (reference sequence). The CDR3 sequence is CSASKGGGYGYTF. The CDR3 DNA reads TGCAGTGCTAGTAAGGGTGGAGGCTATGGCTACACCTTC.

This clone is a singleton in its sample. This chain joins TRBV9 and TRBJ1-1; D gene unclear. The V end was cut by 1 base, the J end by 2 bases, with 6 bases between. CDR1 SGDLS and CDR2 YYNGEE come from the germline V gene. The CDR3 sequence is 13 residues long. The CDR3 DNA sequence: TGTGCCAGCAGCGTAACAGTCAACACTGAAGCTTTCTTT. It translates to CASSVTVNTEAFF.

For this clone: A junction boundary mismatches the germline segment, possibly from a read error. This sequence joins TRBV11-2 and TRBJ1-2, with D unresolved. Germline V lookup: CDR1 SGHAT, CDR2 FQNNGV. This CDR3 comprises 13 residues. Written as DNA, the CDR3 is TGTGCCAGCAGCCCACCCATGCCACGGGAGACCCCCTTC. Translation: CASSPPMPRETPF.

V is TRBV27 and J is TRBJ2-7; TRBD1 matches at 9 bases. V lost 6 bases and J lost 6; bases outside the gene matches: 3. Germline V gives CDR1 MNHEY, CDR2 SMNVEV (reference sequence). CDR3 length: 12 residues. CDR3 residues: CASSVTGGEQYF. Here the CDR3 DNA reads TGTGCCAGCAGCGTGACAGGGGGCGAGCAGTACTTC.

This rearrangement joins TRBV7-3 to TRBJ1-1; TRBD1 might be the D (5 bases). The CDR3 spans 13 residues. The V gene lost 5 bases and the J gene lost 4 bases, with 11 bases spanning the gap. Germline loops: CDR1 SGHTA, CDR2 FQGTGA. This CDR3 is CASSQQDLTEAFF. The CDR3 nucleotides read TGTGCCAGCAGCCAACAGGACCTCACTGAAGCTTTCTTT.

The chain uses TRBV3-1 (or the pseudogene TRBV3-2) and TRBJ2-7, with D perhaps TRBD2 (6 bases). Trimming shortened V by 0 bases and J by 3 bases, and 18 bases separated the two germline ends. The germline CDR1 and CDR2 sequences are LGHDT and YNNKEL (reference sequence). The CDR3 sequence is 17 residues long. The CDR3 coding sequence is TGTGCCAGCAGCCAAGATAGAAAGGTGGAGGGAAGCTACGAGCAGTACTTC. It translates to CASSQDRKVEGSYEQYF.

This chain connects TRBV19 to TRBJ1-1; 7 bases line up with TRBD1. Trimming took 6 bases from V and 13 from J; bases not matched to a gene: 17. This CDR3 has 14 residues. Germline V gene data show CDR1 as LNHDA and CDR2 as SQIVND (reference sequence). CDR3 protein: CASSLAQGTHKGFF. The CDR3 nucleotides are TGTGCCAGTAGCCTCGCACAGGGGACACATAAAGGTTTCTTT.

The CDR3 coding sequence is TGTGCCAGCAGCTTAGGGACAGGGGTGGGGAATGAGCAGTTCTTC. Encoded protein: CASSLGTGVGNEQFF. The chain uses TRBV7-6 and TRBJ2-1, with 9 positions matching TRBD1. The germline CDR1 and CDR2 sequences are SGHVS and FNYEAQ. V shed 1 base, J shed 7 bases, and the junction held 5 bases outside the gene matches. The CDR3 totals 15 residues.

The V gene is TRBV6-5, the J gene TRBJ2-3, with 8 bases aligning to TRBD2. Germline V CDR1 and CDR2: MNHEY, SVGAGI. This CDR3 is built from 14 residues. V dropped 6 bases and J dropped 6; count of bases not matched to a gene: 8. CDR3 region: CASSVGTRGDTQYF. CDR3 bases: TGTGCCAGCAGCGTCGGGACTAGGGGCGATACGCAGTATTTT.

The chain links TRBV11-2 to TRBJ2-2, with 13 bases aligning to TRBD2. This CDR3 region has 16 residues. Germline lookup yields CDR1 SGHAT and CDR2 FQNNGV. Trimming took 6 bases from V and 7 from J; bases not matched to a gene: 8. The CDR3 region is CASRDLLAGGGGELFF. In DNA form, the CDR3 reads TGTGCCAGCAGGGATCTACTAGCGGGGGGGGGCGGGGAGCTGTTTTTT. The full variable domain, in which reference TRBV11-2 and TRBJ2-2 provide the parts outside the CDR3, is EAGVAQSPRYKIIEKRQSVAFWCNPISGHATLYWYQQILGQGPKLLIQFQNNGVVDDSQLPKDRFSAERLKGVDSTLKIQPAKLEDSAVYLCASRDLLAGGGGELFFGEGSRLTVL.

The CDR3 is CASTSGTGGANSYEQYF. Written as DNA, the CDR3 is TGTGCCAGTACCTCCGGGACAGGGGGCGCGAATTCCTACGAGCAGTACTTC. The chain has TRBV19 and TRBJ2-7, with TRBD1 identical over 12 bases. CDR1 is LNHDA, CDR2 SQIVND, per germline (reference sequence). This CDR3 contains 17 residues. The J segment lost 1 base and the V segment lost 7 bases, leaving 11 bases of the junction unmatched.